This TCR beta chain was recovered during a study of cytomegalovirus exposure and HLA in healthy donors. The overall study: Earlier sequencing of approximately 180 million T cells yielded fewer than 140 million unique TCR beta sequences. General study results and limits: Some V segments could not be told apart, so they were left out, TRBV6-2 and TRBV6-3 among them. An observed cluster of highly shared sequence variants was recorded as a likely sequencing artifact. Later on, a genetic analysis was performed. It linked a missense variant in DCLRE1C with V- and J-gene trimming of TCR beta.

The CDR3 runs to 15 residues. From germline, CDR1 is SGHNT and CDR2 YYREEE (reference sequence). Researchers ran the PCR with 60 Vbeta and 13 Jbeta primers. TCRdb's copy holds only in-frame clones and misses some; the assay was immunoSEQ multiplex PCR. Of under 150,000 clones in the sample, approximately 80% were seen once. In the case of this clone: Antigen: not known. One junction end does not reproduce the germline sequence, and a read error may be involved.

Sample: PBMCs. The chain carries TRBV5-4 and TRBJ1-1; D gene unclear. This receptor was identified in a girl aged 2-10 years in good health and CMV-seronegative. CDR3 coding DNA: TGTGCCAGCAGCTTGAGTCGGGGTGTGAACAGTGAAGCTTTCTTT. Translating gives CASSLSRGVNSEAFF.